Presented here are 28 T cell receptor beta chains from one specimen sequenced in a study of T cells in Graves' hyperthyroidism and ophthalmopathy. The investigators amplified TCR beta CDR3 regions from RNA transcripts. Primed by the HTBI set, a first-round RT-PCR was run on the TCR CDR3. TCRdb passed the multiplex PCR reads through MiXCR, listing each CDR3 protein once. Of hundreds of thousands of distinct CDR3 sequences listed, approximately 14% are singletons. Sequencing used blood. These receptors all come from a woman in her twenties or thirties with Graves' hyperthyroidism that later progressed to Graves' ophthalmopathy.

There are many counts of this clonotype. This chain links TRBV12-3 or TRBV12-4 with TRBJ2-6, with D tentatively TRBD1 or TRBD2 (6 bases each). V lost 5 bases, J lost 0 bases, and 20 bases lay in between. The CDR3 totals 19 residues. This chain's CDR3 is CASSRTRGLISSGANVLTF. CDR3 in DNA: TGTGCCAGCAGTCGCACCAGGGGACTTATTTCCTCTGGGGCCAACGTCCTGACTTTC.

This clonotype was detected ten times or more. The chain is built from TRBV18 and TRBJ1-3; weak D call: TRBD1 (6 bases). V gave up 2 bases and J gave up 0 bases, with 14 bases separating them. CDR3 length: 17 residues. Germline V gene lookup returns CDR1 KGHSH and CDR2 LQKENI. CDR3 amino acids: CASSPVMQGSSGNTIYF. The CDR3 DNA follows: TGTGCCAGCTCACCAGTCATGCAGGGGAGCTCTGGAAACACCATATATTTT.

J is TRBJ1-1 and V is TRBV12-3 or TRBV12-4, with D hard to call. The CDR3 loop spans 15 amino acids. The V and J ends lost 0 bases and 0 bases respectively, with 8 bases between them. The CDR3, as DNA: TGTGCCAGCAGTTTAGCGTACAGCTTGAACACTGAAGCTTTCTTT. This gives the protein CASSLAYSLNTEAFF.

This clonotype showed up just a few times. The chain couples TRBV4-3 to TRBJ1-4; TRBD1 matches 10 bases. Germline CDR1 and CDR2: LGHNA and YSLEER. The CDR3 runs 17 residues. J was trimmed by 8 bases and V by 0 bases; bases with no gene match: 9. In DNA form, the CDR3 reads TGCGCCAGCAGCCAAGATCCTACAGGGACAGGGGAGGAAAAACTGTTTTTT. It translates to CASSQDPTGTGEEKLFF.

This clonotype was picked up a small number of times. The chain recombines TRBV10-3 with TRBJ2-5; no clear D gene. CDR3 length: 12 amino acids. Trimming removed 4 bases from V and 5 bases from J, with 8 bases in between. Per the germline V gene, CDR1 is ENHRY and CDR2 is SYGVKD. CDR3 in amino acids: CAISAVQETQYF. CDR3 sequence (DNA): TGTGCCATCAGTGCCGTTCAGGAGACCCAGTACTTC.

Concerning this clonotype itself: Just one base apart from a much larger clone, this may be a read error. The CDR3 DNA follows: TGTGCCGGCAGCCCGGGGGGGCAGGTTAACTATGGCTACACCTTC. It encodes CAGSPGGQVNYGYTF. The chain uses TRBV11-3 and TRBJ1-2, with a tentative D call TRBD1 (6 bases). The germline V gene encodes CDR1 SGHNT and CDR2 YENEEA. The CDR3 consists of 15 residues. The full variable domain, its missing parts supplied by reference TRBV11-3 and TRBJ1-2, is EAGVVQSPRYKIIEKKQPVAFWCNPISGHNTLYWYLQNLGQGPELLIRYENEEAVDDSQLPKDRFSAERLKGVDSTLKIQPAELGDSAVYLCAGSPGGQVNYGYTFGSGTRLTVV.

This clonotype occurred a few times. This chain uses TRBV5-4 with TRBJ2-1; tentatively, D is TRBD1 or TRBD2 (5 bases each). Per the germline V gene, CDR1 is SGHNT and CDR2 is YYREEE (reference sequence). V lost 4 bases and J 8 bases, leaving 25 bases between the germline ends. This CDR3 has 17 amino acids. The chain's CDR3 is CASSLPEGRVETDEQFF. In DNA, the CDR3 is TGTGCCAGCAGCCTGCCTGAGGGCAGGGTTGAGACGGATGAGCAGTTCTTC.

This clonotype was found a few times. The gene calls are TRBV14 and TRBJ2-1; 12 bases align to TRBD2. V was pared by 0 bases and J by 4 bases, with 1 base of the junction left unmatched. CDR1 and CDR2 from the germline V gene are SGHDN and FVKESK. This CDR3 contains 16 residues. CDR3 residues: CASSQDLAGGYNEQFF. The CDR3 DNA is TGTGCCAGCAGCCAAGATCTAGCGGGAGGGTACAATGAGCAGTTCTTC.

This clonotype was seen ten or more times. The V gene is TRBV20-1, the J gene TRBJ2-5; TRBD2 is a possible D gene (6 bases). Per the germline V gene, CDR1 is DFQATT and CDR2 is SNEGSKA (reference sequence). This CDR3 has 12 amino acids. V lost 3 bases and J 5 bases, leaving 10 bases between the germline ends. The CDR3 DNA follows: TGCAGTGCTAGGACTAGTTCTGAGACCCAGTACTTC. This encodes CSARTSSETQYF.

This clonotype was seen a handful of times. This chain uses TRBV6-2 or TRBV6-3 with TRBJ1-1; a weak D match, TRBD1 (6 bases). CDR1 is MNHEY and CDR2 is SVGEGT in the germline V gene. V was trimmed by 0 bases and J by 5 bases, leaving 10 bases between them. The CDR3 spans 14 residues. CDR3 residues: CASSYSFRGTEAFF. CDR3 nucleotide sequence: TGTGCCAGCAGTTACTCATTCAGGGGTACTGAAGCTTTCTTT.

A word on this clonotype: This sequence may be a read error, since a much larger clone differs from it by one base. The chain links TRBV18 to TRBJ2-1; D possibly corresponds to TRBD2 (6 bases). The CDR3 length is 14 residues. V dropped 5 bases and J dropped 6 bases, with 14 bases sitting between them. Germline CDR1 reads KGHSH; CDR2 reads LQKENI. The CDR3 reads CASSSGAVGNEQFF. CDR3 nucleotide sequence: TGTGCCAGCTCATCGGGAGCCGTAGGCAATGAGCAGTTCTTC.

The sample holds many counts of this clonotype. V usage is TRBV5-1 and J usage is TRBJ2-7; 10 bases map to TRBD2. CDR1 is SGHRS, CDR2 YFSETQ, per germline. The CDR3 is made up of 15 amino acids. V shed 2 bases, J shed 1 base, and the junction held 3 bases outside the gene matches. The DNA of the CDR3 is TGCGCCAGCAGCTTCCAGCGGGAGGGGTCCTACGAGCAGTACTTC. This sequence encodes CASSFQREGSYEQYF.

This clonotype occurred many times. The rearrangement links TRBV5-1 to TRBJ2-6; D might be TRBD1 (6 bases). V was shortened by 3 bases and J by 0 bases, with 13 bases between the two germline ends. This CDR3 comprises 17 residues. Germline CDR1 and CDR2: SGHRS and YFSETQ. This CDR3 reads CASSSTGTSSGANVLTF. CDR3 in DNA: TGCGCCAGCAGCTCAACCGGGACAAGCTCTGGGGCCAACGTCCTGACTTTC. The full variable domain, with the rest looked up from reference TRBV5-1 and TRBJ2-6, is KAGVTQTPRYLIKTRGQQVTLSCSPISGHRSVSWYQQTPGQGLQFLFEYFSETQRNKGNFPGRFSGRQFSNSRSEMNVSTLELGDSALYLCASSSTGTSSGANVLTFGAGSRLTVL.

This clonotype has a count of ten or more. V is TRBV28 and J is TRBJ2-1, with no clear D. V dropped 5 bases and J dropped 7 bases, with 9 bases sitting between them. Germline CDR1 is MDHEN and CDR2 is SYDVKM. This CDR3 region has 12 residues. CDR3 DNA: TGTGCCAGCAGTCAAAGGGCTAATGAGCAGTTCTTC. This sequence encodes CASSQRANEQFF.

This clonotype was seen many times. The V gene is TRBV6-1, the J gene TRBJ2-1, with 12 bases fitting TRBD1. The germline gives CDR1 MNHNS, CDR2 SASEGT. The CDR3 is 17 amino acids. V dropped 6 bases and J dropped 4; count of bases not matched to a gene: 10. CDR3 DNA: TGTGCCAGCAGCCGTACCCCGGGACAGGGGGCGTACAATGAGCAGTTCTTC. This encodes CASSRTPGQGAYNEQFF.

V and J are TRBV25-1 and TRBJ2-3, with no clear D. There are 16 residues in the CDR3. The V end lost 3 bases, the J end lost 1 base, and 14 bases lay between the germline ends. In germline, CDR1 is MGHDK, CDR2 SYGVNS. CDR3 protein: CASSDRVGSGTDTQYF. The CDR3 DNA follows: TGTGCCAGCAGTGATAGGGTGGGTTCCGGCACAGATACGCAGTATTTT.

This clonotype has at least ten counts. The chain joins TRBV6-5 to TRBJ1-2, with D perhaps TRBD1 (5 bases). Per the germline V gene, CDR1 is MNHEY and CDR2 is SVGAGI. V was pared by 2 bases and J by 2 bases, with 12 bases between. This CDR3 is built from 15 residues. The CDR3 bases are TGTGCCAGCAGTTACCGGGGGTTGACGAACTATGGCTACACCTTC. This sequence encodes CASSYRGLTNYGYTF.

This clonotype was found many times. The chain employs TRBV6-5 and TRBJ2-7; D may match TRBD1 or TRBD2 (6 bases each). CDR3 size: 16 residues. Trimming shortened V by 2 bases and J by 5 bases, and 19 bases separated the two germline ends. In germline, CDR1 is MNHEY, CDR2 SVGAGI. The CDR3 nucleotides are TGTGCCAGCAGTTACCCCAGGGGCCGGGAGAACCACGAGCAGTACTTC. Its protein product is CASSYPRGRENHEQYF.

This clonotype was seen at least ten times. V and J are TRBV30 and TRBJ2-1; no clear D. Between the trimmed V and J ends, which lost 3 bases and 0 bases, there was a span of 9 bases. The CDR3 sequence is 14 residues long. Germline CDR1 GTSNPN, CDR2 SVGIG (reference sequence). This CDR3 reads CAWSHTSSYNEQFF. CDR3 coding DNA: TGTGCCTGGAGCCACACGAGCTCCTACAATGAGCAGTTCTTC.

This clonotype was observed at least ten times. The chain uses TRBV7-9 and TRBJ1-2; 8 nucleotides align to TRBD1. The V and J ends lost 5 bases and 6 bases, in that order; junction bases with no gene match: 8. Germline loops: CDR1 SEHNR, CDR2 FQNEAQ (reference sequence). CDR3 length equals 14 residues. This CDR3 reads CASSAGQGAHGYTF. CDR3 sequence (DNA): TGTGCCAGCAGCGCCGGGCAGGGGGCCCATGGCTACACCTTC.

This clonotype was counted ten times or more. For the CDR3, the DNA is TGTGCCAGCAGTGAATGGGACGAGCAGTACTTC. This translates into CASSEWDEQYF. The rearrangement joins TRBV2 to TRBJ2-7; D gene ambiguous. This CDR3 is built from 11 residues. CDR1 is SNHLY and CDR2 is FYNNEI in the germline V gene. Trimming took off 2 bases at V and 5 bases at J, with 4 bases between the two ends.

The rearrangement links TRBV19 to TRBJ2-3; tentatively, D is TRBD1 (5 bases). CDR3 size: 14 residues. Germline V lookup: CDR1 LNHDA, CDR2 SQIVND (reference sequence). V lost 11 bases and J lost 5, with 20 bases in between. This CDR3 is CASRSGQGGDTQYF. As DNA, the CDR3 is TGTGCCTCAAGATCGGGCCAGGGTGGAGATACGCAGTATTTT. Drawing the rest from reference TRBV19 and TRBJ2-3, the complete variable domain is DGGITQSPKYLFRKEGQNVTLSCEQNLNHDAMYWYRQDPGQGLRLIYYSQIVNDFQKGDIAEGYSVSREKKESFPLTVTSAQKNPTAFYLCASRSGQGGDTQYFGPGTRLTVL.

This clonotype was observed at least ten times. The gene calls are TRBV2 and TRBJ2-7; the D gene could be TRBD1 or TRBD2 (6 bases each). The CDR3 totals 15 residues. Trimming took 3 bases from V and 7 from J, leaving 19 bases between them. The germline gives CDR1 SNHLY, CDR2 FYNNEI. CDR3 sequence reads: CASSEKRPGAGEQYF. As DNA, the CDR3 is TGTGCCAGCAGTGAGAAGAGGCCGGGGGCGGGTGAGCAGTACTTC.

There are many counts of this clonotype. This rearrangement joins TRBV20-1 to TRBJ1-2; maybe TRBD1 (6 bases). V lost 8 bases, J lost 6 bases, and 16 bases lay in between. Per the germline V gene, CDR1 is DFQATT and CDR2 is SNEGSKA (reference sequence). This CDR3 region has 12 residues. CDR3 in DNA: TGCAGTAAGACGAGGGGGTTCCATGGCTACACCTTC. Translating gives CSKTRGFHGYTF.

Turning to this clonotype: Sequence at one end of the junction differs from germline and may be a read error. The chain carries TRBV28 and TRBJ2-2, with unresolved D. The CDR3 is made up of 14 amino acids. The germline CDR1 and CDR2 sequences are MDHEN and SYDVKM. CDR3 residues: CASRRLVYTGELFF. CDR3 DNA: TGTGCTAGCAGACGCCTAGTGTACACCGGGGAGCTGTTTTTT.

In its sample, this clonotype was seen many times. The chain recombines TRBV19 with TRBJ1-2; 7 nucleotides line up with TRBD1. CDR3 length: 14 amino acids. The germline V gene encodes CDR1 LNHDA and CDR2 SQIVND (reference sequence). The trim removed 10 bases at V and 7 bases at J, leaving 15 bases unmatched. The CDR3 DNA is TGTGCCACCCAGCGTCCGGGACAGATGTTTGGCTACACCTTC. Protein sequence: CATQRPGQMFGYTF.

CDR3 nucleotides: TGCGCCAGCAGCCAACGGACCGGGACAGTCGGGATTCAGCCCCAGCATTTT. This gives the protein CASSQRTGTVGIQPQHF. J is TRBJ1-5 and V is TRBV4-1; 7 positions match TRBD1. The CDR3 spans 17 residues. The V and J ends lost 2 bases and 6 bases, in that order; junction bases with no gene match: 13. Germline CDR1 reads MGHRA; CDR2 reads YSYEKL.

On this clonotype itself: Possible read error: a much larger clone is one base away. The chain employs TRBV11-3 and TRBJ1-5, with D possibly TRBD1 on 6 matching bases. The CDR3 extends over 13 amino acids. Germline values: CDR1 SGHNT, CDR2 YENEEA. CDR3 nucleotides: TGTGCCGGCAGCGTCGACAGGAATCAGCCCCAGCATTTT. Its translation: CAGSVDRNQPQHF. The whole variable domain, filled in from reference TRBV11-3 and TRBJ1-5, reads EAGVVQSPRYKIIEKKQPVAFWCNPISGHNTLYWYLQNLGQGPELLIRYENEEAVDDSQLPKDRFSAERLKGVDSTLKIQPAELGDSAVYLCAGSVDRNQPQHFGDGTRLSIL.